Each of the 7 T cell receptor beta chains below was sequenced from the same sample in a study of cytomegalovirus exposure and HLA in healthy donors. Profiled with immunoSEQ multiplex PCR; TCRdb holds only in-frame clones, not every one. The sample has about 57,000 clones; more than 85% are singletons. The sequenced material came from PBMCs. These receptors originate from a woman under 30 in good health and CMV-seronegative.

The chain combines TRBV15 with TRBJ2-1; 10 bases align to TRBD1. Germline V CDR1 and CDR2: LNHNV, YYDKDF (reference sequence). The junction had 9 bases not matched to a gene; V was cut back by 3 bases and J by 16 bases. This CDR3 spans 13 amino acids. For the CDR3, the DNA is TGTGCCACCAGCAGGGAAGACAGGGGGCGGATTTTCTTC. Its protein product is CATSREDRGRIFF.

V usage is TRBV5-1 and J usage is TRBJ1-5, with 9 positions matching TRBD1. This CDR3 region has 16 residues. Unmatched junction bases numbered 3, after V lost 0 bases and J lost 2 bases. CDR1 is SGHRS and CDR2 is YFSETQ in the germline V gene. CDR3 sequence: CASSLGDRDGNQPQHF. The CDR3 DNA reads as TGCGCCAGCAGCTTGGGGGACAGGGATGGCAATCAGCCCCAGCATTTT.

The chain recombines TRBV19 with TRBJ1-5, with 8 bases fitting TRBD1. Germline assignment: CDR1 LNHDA and CDR2 SQIVND (reference sequence). CDR3 length: 16 amino acids. J lost 0 bases, V lost 5 bases, and 6 bases had no gene match. CDR3 sequence: CASSGRTGGSNQPQHF. The DNA for the CDR3 is TGTGCCAGTAGTGGGAGAACAGGGGGTAGCAATCAGCCCCAGCATTTT.

This clone occurred once. V gene TRBV30 combines with J gene TRBJ1-2; D is undetermined. The length of the CDR3 is 10 residues. The V gene lost 3 bases and the J gene lost 6 bases, with 5 bases spanning the gap. Germline CDR1 and CDR2: GTSNPN and SVGIG (reference sequence). CDR3 protein: CAWSDNGYTF. The CDR3 DNA sequence: TGTGCCTGGAGCGACAATGGCTACACCTTC.

This chain links TRBV7-6 with TRBJ1-3; TRBD1 is a possible D gene (5 bases). The CDR3 loop spans 17 amino acids. CDR1 and CDR2 (germline): SGHVS, FNYEAQ. V lost 3 bases and J lost 0, with 15 bases in between. Written as DNA, the CDR3 is TGTGCCAGCAGCTTGAGTCAAAAGGGGCGCTCTGGAAACACCATATATTTT. It is translated as CASSLSQKGRSGNTIYF.

This clone has only a few counts. The chain combines TRBV7-9 with TRBJ1-1; 7 bases agree with TRBD1. Germline CDR1 and CDR2: SEHNR and FQNEAQ (reference sequence). The V gene end was trimmed by 5 bases and the J gene end by 6 bases; junction bases not matched to a gene: 9. This CDR3 spans 14 amino acids. The CDR3 sequence is CASSGRQGQPEAFF. The DNA for the CDR3 is TGTGCCAGCAGCGGTCGACAGGGCCAACCTGAAGCTTTCTTT.

This clone came up once. The genes are TRBV29-1 and TRBJ1-5, with D perhaps TRBD1 (5 bases). Germline V lookup: CDR1 SQVTM, CDR2 ANQGSEA. V lost 4 bases and J lost 5, with 15 bases in between. The CDR3 runs 14 residues. The CDR3 bases are TGCAGCGTTGTTGAGGGTGCGGGGGATCAGCCCCAGCATTTT. Translated, it gives CSVVEGAGDQPQHF.